The clone carrying this TCR beta chain showed up many times. V lost 0 bases and J lost 6, with 11 bases in between. CDR1 and CDR2 (germline): DFQATT, SNEGSKA (reference sequence). The CDR3 is 13 amino acids. The data were obtained in a study of Graves' ophthalmopathy and Graves' hyperthyroidism. Amplification of the TCR beta CDR3 regions used RNA transcripts (as template). RT-PCR in the first round used HTBI primers; a second-round multiplex PCR followed. TCRdb passed the multiplex PCR reads through MiXCR, listing each CDR3 protein once. The sample lists a few hundred thousand distinct CDR3 sequences, about 16% occurring once. Patients were excluded if they had other autoimmune diseases or uncontrolled infections, and likewise if pregnancy or lactation applied.

This sequence was found in a woman aged 18-29 years with Graves' ophthalmopathy. This chain uses TRBV20-1 with TRBJ1-1; tentatively, D is TRBD1 (5 bases). The sequenced sample consisted of peripheral blood. The CDR3 DNA follows: TGCAGTGCTAGAGATGGGCAGGGACCTGAAGCTTTCTTT. Amino acids: CSARDGQGPEAFF.